Shown below are 21 T cell receptor beta chains from a single sample sequenced in a study of cytomegalovirus exposure and HLA in healthy donors. PCR was performed using 60 Vbeta and 13 Jbeta primers. Using immunoSEQ multiplex PCR, the repertoire was profiled, and TCRdb retains in-frame clones only, with some absent. The listing contains around 80,000 clones. Material: PBMCs. These receptors all come from a middle-aged man in good health and CMV-seronegative.

This CDR3 reads CASSQVHRGTQYF. The CDR3 bases are TGTGCCAGCAGCCAAGTACATCGGGGGACCCAGTACTTC. V usage is TRBV14 and J usage is TRBJ2-5; D may be TRBD2 (5 bases). V lost 1 base and J 7 bases, leaving 10 bases between the germline ends. This CDR3 has 13 amino acids. Germline V gene data show CDR1 as SGHDN and CDR2 as FVKESK.

The chain combines TRBV10-3 with TRBJ1-5; D is undetermined. Germline loops: CDR1 ENHRY, CDR2 SYGVKD. The CDR3 covers 18 residues. V was shortened by 1 base and J by 7 bases, with 23 bases between the two germline ends. In nucleotides, the CDR3 is TGTGCCATCAGTGAGTTTAACCTGGGAAGGGAGGATATGCAGCCCCAGCATTTT. Amino acids: CAISEFNLGREDMQPQHF.

The CDR3 nucleotides are TGCGCCAGCAGCTTGATGGGACAGCCAAACAATGAGCAGTTCTTC. Translation gives CASSLMGQPNNEQFF. J is TRBJ2-1 and V is TRBV5-1; 7 nucleotides match TRBD1. Germline V gene lookup returns CDR1 SGHRS and CDR2 YFSETQ. Germline trimming cut 1 base from V and 5 bases from J; bases unmatched to any gene: 6. The CDR3 contains 15 residues.

V and J are TRBV7-2 and TRBJ2-7; D is uncertain. The ends were cut back, 3 bases at V and 6 bases at J, with 9 bases in the middle. Per the germline V gene, CDR1 is SGHTA and CDR2 is FQGNSA. This CDR3 spans 12 amino acids. The CDR3 spells CASSFGISEQYF. In DNA, the CDR3 is TGTGCCAGCAGCTTCGGTATAAGCGAGCAGTACTTC. Based on the CDR3 plus reference TRBV7-2 and TRBJ2-7, the full variable domain is GAGVSQSPSNKVTEKGKDVELRCDPISGHTALYWYRQSLGQGLEFLIYFQGNSAPDKSGLPSDRFSAERTGGSVSTLTIQRTQQEDSAVYLCASSFGISEQYFGPGTRLTVT.

This chain connects TRBV5-1 to TRBJ2-7; the D is unclear. This CDR3 has 13 residues. Germline V gene sequence: CDR1 SGHRS, CDR2 YFSETQ. Trimming removed 4 bases from V and 2 bases from J, with 10 bases in between. CDR3 residues: CASSGTETYEQYF. The CDR3 region has the DNA TGCGCCAGCAGCGGTACAGAGACCTACGAGCAGTACTTC.

This chain joins TRBV5-6 and TRBJ2-2, with 9 bases fitting TRBD2. The germline V gene encodes CDR1 SGHDT and CDR2 YYEEEE. The CDR3 is 16 amino acids. V trimming: 0 bases; J trimming: 5 bases; junction bases outside the gene matches: 5. The CDR3, as DNA: TGTGCCAGCAGCTTGGCGCTAGCGGGGAGAACCGGGGAGCTGTTTTTT. This encodes CASSLALAGRTGELFF.

V gene TRBV5-1 combines with J gene TRBJ2-2, with 10 bases fitting TRBD2. The CDR3 spans 16 residues. The ends lost 4 bases at V and 3 bases at J; junction bases unmatched: 6. The germline gives CDR1 SGHRS, CDR2 YFSETQ. For the CDR3, the DNA is TGCGCCAGCAGCCTTCGGACTAGCGGAGACACCGGGGAGCTGTTTTTT. Its protein product is CASSLRTSGDTGELFF. Drawing the rest from reference TRBV5-1 and TRBJ2-2, the complete variable domain is KAGVTQTPRYLIKTRGQQVTLSCSPISGHRSVSWYQQTPGQGLQFLFEYFSETQRNKGNFPGRFSGRQFSNSRSEMNVSTLELGDSALYLCASSLRTSGDTGELFFGEGSRLTVL.

V and J are TRBV7-2 and TRBJ1-2; D is undetermined. The V gene lost 2 bases and the J gene lost 7 bases, with 17 bases spanning the gap. CDR3 length: 15 amino acids. The germline CDR1 and CDR2 sequences are SGHTA and FQGNSA. The DNA of the CDR3 is TGTGCCAGCAGCTTATTTGCGGGGATGGGTGGTGGCTACACCTTC. This gives the protein CASSLFAGMGGGYTF.

Turning to this clone: The DNA is left out, because the CDR3 cannot be placed on it with certainty; the CDR3 is given as TCRdb lists it. The V and J genes are TRBV6-1 and TRBJ2-3; TRBD2, the D gene given by the table, was not confirmed from the DNA. The CDR3 is 14 amino acids long, termini counted. Germline V gene lookup returns CDR1 MNHNS and CDR2 SASEGT. CDR3 loop: CASILDGLTDTQYF.

The rearrangement joins TRBV7-6 to TRBJ2-7, with 7 nucleotides matching TRBD1. With 5 bases clipped from V and 0 bases from J, the junction kept 7 bases outside the gene matches. The CDR3 covers 15 residues. Germline V gene sequence: CDR1 SGHVS, CDR2 FNYEAQ. CDR3 amino acids: CASSVGDSSSYEQYF. The CDR3 DNA reads TGTGCCAGCAGCGTAGGGGACAGCTCCTCCTACGAGCAGTACTTC.

The chain carries TRBV5-4 and TRBJ2-3; 9 bases line up with TRBD2. The CDR3 spans 17 residues. Germline-derived CDR1 and CDR2 are SGHNT and YYREEE (reference sequence). J lost 1 base, V lost 1 base, and 7 bases had no gene match. The CDR3 loop reads CASSLLAGAVGTDTQYF. The CDR3 DNA is TGTGCCAGCAGCTTGTTAGCGGGGGCAGTAGGCACAGATACGCAGTATTTT.

The V gene is TRBV19, the J gene TRBJ1-3, with 10 bases that match TRBD1. This CDR3 is built from 19 residues. After removal of 4 bases from V and 0 bases from J, the junction contained 12 bases not matched to a gene. CDR1 and CDR2 from the germline V gene are LNHDA and SQIVND (reference sequence). The CDR3 DNA sequence: TGTGCCAGTAGTACCCACCTGGGGGACAGGGGAAACTCTGGAAACACCATATATTTT. It yields the protein CASSTHLGDRGNSGNTIYF.

The chain is built from TRBV11-3 and TRBJ2-7, with D perhaps matching TRBD1 (5 bases). Germline CDR1 SGHNT, CDR2 YENEEA. CDR3 length equals 14 residues. Trimming took 2 bases from V and 1 from J, leaving 9 bases between them. CDR3 DNA: TGTGCCAGCAGCTTAAGGCAGGGATCCTACGAGCAGTACTTC. It translates to CASSLRQGSYEQYF.

This rearrangement joins TRBV6-1 to TRBJ2-7; 8 nucleotides agree with TRBD1. Germline V gene sequence: CDR1 MNHNS, CDR2 SASEGT. The CDR3 covers 18 residues. V was clipped by 2 bases and J by 1 base; unmatched bases: 13. CDR3 nucleotides: TGTGCCAGCAGTGAATCAGACAGGGGAAGGTATGGGTCCTACGAGCAGTACTTC. As protein: CASSESDRGRYGSYEQYF.

This chain uses TRBV5-4 with TRBJ2-5; a possible D gene is TRBD2 (6 bases). Per germline, CDR1 SGHNT and CDR2 YYREEE (reference sequence). V was shortened by 4 bases and J by 5 bases, with 15 bases between the two germline ends. There are 14 residues in the CDR3. CDR3 sequence: CASSPAGRGETQYF. CDR3 sequence (DNA): TGTGCCAGCAGCCCCGCGGGACGTGGGGAGACCCAGTACTTC.

This chain connects TRBV25-1 to TRBJ1-5; 9 bases match TRBD1. Per the germline V gene, CDR1 is MGHDK and CDR2 is SYGVNS. The CDR3 runs 12 residues. The junction had 0 bases not matched to a gene; V was cut back by 8 bases and J by 4 bases. CDR3 DNA sequence: TGTGCCAGCGGACAGGGGAATCAGCCCCAGCATTTT. Protein sequence: CASGQGNQPQHF.

V and J are TRBV7-2 and TRBJ1-3; D gene uncertain. The CDR3 is made up of 15 amino acids. Germline V gene sequence: CDR1 SGHTA, CDR2 FQGNSA. V was clipped by 5 bases and J by 3 bases, with 14 bases between them. CDR3 region: CASSTSPGFGNTIYF. Here the CDR3 DNA reads TGTGCCAGCAGCACGAGTCCGGGGTTTGGAAACACCATATATTTT.

The rearrangement links TRBV5-4 to TRBJ1-1; a weak D match, TRBD1 (6 bases). V was pared by 3 bases and J by 0 bases, with 9 bases between. Germline-derived CDR1 and CDR2 are SGHNT and YYREEE (reference sequence). The CDR3 length is 14 residues. This chain's CDR3 is CASSSRTVNTEAFF. CDR3 in DNA: TGTGCCAGCAGCTCAAGGACAGTGAACACTGAAGCTTTCTTT.

The chain is built from TRBV18 and TRBJ2-5; 7 nucleotides align to TRBD2. Looked up from germline, CDR1 is KGHSH and CDR2 is LQKENI. The V gene end was trimmed by 6 bases and the J gene end by 0 bases; junction bases not matched to a gene: 10. The CDR3 loop spans 16 amino acids. Here the CDR3 DNA reads TGTGCCAGCTCCCCAGGGCGGGGGACCCACCAAGAGACCCAGTACTTC. Translated, it gives CASSPGRGTHQETQYF.

The chain is built from TRBV30 and TRBJ2-2; TRBD2 aligns across 14 bases. The germline V gene encodes CDR1 GTSNPN and CDR2 SVGIG (reference sequence). This CDR3 is built from 22 residues. Germline trimming cut 0 bases from V and 3 bases from J; bases unmatched to any gene: 18. As DNA, the CDR3 is TGTGCCTGGAGTGTACCTTTCCCTCCCGGGACTAGCGGGAGAGTTCACACCGGGGAGCTGTTTTTT. This encodes CAWSVPFPPGTSGRVHTGELFF.

This rearrangement joins TRBV5-1 to TRBJ1-1; TRBD1 is a possible D gene (6 bases). V was pared by 4 bases and J by 5 bases, with 15 bases between. The CDR3 sequence is 14 residues long. Per the germline V gene, CDR1 is SGHRS and CDR2 is YFSETQ. This CDR3 reads CASSLLGAGTEAFF. The CDR3 DNA follows: TGCGCCAGCAGCCTCTTGGGGGCTGGGACTGAAGCTTTCTTT. The variable domain in full, completed from reference TRBV5-1 and TRBJ1-1, reads KAGVTQTPRYLIKTRGQQVTLSCSPISGHRSVSWYQQTPGQGLQFLFEYFSETQRNKGNFPGRFSGRQFSNSRSEMNVSTLELGDSALYLCASSLLGAGTEAFFGQGTRLTVV.